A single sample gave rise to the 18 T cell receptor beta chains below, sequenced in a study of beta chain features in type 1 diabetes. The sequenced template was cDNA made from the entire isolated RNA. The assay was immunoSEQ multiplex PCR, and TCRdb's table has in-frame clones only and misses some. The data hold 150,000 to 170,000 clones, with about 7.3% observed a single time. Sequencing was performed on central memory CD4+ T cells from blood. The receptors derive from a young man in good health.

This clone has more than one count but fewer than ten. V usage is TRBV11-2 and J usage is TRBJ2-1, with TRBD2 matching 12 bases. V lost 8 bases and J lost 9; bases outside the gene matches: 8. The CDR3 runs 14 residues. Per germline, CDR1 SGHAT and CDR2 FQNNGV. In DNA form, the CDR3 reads TGTGCCAGCGGCAGGACTAGCGGGGAGAGTGAGCAGTTCTTC. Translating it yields CASGRTSGESEQFF.

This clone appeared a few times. CDR3 bases: TGTGCCAGCAGCTTGGTAGCGGGGGCTTACAATGAGCAGTTCTTC. Amino acid sequence: CASSLVAGAYNEQFF. The rearrangement uses TRBV5-6 and TRBJ2-1; TRBD2 agrees at 9 bases. Losses at the gene ends were 0 bases for V and 4 bases for J; bases not matched to a gene: 2. CDR1 SGHDT and CDR2 YYEEEE come from the germline V gene. The CDR3 consists of 15 residues.

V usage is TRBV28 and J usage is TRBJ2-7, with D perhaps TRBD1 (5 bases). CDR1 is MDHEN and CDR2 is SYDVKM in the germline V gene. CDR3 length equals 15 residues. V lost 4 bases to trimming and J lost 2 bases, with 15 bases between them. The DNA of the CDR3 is TGTGCCAGCAGTTCATCAGGGCCCCGACCCTACGAGCAGTACTTC. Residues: CASSSSGPRPYEQYF.

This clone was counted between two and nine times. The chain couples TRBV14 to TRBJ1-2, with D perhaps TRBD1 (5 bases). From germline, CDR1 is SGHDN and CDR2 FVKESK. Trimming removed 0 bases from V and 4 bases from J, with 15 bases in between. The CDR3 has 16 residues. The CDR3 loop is CASSQDQHGGSYGYTF. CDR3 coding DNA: TGTGCCAGCAGCCAAGATCAACACGGGGGTTCCTATGGCTACACCTTC.

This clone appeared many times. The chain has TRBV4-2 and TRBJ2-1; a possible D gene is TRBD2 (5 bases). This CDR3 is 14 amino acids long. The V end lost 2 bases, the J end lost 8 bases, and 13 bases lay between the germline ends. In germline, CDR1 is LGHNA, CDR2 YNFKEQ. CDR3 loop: CASSQSSKEDEQFF. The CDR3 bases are TGTGCCAGCAGCCAATCAAGCAAGGAGGATGAGCAGTTCTTC.

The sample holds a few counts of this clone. The CDR3 reads CASSKIPSGGTGELFF. The CDR3 nucleotides read TGCGCCAGCAGCAAAATACCTAGCGGGGGAACCGGGGAGCTGTTTTTT. The gene calls are TRBV5-1 and TRBJ2-2; 10 bases fit TRBD2. CDR1 is SGHRS and CDR2 is YFSETQ in the germline V gene. The CDR3 is made up of 16 amino acids. With V trimmed by 4 bases and J by 5 bases, 8 bases remained unmatched.

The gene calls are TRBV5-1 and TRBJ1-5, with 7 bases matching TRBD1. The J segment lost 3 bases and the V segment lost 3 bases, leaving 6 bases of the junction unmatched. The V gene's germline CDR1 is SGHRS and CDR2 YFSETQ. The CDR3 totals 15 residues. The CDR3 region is CASSSTGSDNQPQHF. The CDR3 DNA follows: TGCGCCAGCAGCTCGACAGGGTCAGACAATCAGCCCCAGCATTTT.

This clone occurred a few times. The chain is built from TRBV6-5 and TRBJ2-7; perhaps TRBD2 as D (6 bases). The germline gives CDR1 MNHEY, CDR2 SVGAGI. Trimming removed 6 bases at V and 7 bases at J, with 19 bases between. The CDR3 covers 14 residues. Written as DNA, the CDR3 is TGTGCCAGCAGGGAGGGGACGGTTACCTTGGAGCAGTACTTC. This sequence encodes CASREGTVTLEQYF.

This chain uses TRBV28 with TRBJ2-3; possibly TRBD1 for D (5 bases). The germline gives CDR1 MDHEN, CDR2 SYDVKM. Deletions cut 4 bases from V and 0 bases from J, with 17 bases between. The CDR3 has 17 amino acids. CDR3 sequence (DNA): TGTGCCAGCAGTTATCAGGGCCATTCCCCGAGCACAGATACGCAGTATTTT. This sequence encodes CASSYQGHSPSTDTQYF.

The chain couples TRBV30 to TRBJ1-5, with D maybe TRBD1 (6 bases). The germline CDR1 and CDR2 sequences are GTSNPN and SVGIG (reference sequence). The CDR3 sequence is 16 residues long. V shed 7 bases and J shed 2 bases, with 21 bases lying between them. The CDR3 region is CASTSGRGWGNQPQHF. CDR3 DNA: TGTGCCTCCACCTCCGGCAGGGGTTGGGGCAATCAGCCCCAGCATTTT.

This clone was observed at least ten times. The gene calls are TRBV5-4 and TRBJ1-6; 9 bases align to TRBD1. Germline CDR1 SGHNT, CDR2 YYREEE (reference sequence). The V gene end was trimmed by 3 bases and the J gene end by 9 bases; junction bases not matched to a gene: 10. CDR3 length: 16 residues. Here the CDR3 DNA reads TGTGCCAGCAGCTCTTTCTCCGGGACAGGGACTTCACCCCTCCACTTT. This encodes CASSSFSGTGTSPLHF.

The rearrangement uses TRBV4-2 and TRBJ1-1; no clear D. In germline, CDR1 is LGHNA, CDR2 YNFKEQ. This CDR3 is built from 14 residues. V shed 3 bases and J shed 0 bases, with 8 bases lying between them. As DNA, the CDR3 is TGTGCCAGCAGCCAGGTCTATATGAACACTGAAGCTTTCTTT. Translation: CASSQVYMNTEAFF.

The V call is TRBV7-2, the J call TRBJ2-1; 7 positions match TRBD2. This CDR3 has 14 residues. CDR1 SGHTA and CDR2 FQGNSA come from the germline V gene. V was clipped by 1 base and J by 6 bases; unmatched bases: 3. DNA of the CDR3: TGTGCCAGCAGCTTAGTAGCGGGCCGCAATGAGCAGTTCTTC. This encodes CASSLVAGRNEQFF.

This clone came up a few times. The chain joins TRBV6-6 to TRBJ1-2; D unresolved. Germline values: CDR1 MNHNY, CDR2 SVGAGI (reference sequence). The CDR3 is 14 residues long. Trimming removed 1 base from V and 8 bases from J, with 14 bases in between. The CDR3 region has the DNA TGTGCCAGCAGTTACTTTCCCAGATCTTACGGCTACACCTTC. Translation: CASSYFPRSYGYTF.

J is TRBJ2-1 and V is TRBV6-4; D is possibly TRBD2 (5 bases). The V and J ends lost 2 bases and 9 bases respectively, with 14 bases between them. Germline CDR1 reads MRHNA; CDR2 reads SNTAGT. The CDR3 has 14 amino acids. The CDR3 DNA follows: TGTGCCAGCAGTGACGAGCGGTGGTTCGTTGAGCAGTTCTTC. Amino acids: CASSDERWFVEQFF.

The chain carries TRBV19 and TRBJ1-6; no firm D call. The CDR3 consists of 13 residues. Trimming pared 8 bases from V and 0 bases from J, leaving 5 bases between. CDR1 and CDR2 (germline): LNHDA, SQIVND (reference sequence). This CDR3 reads CASQVSYNSPLHF. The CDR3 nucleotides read TGTGCCAGTCAGGTCTCCTATAATTCACCCCTCCACTTT.

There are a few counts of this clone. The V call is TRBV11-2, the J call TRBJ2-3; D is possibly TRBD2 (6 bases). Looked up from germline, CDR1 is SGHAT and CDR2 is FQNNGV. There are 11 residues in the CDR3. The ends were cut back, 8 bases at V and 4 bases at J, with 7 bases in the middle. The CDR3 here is CASGGSDTQYF. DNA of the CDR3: TGTGCCAGCGGGGGGTCAGATACGCAGTATTTT.

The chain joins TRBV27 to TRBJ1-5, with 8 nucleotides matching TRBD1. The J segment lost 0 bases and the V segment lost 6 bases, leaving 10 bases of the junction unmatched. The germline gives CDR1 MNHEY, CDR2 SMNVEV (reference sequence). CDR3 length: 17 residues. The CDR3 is CASSLSGTGYSNQPQHF. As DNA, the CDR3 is TGTGCCAGCAGCCTCTCCGGGACAGGTTATAGCAATCAGCCCCAGCATTTT.